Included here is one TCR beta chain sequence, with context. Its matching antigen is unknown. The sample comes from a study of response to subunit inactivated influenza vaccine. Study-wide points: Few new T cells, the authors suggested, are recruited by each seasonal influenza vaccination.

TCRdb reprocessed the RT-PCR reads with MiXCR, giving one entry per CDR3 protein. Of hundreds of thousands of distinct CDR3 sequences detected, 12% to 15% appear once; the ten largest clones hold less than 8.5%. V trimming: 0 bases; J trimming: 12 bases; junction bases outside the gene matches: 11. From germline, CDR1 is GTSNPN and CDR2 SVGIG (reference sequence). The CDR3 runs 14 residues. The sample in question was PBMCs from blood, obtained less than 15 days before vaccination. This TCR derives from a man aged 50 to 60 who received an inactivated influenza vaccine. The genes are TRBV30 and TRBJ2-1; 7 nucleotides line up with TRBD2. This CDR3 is CAWSVLSSGGPQFF. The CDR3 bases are TGTGCCTGGAGTGTACTCTCTAGCGGAGGCCCGCAGTTCTTC.